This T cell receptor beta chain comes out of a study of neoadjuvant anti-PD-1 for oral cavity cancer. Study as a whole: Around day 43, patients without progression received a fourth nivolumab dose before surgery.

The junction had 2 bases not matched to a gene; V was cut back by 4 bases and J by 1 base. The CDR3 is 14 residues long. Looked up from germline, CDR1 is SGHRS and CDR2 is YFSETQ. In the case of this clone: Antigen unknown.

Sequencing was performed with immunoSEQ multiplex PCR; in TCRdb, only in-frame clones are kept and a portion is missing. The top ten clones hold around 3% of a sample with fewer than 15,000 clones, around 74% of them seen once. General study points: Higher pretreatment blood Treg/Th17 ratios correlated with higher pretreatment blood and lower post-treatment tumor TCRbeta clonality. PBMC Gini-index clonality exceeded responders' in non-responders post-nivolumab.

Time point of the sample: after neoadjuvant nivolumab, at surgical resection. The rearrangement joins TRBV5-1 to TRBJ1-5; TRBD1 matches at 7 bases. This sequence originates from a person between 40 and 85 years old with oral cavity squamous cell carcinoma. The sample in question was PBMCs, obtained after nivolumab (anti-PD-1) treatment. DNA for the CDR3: TGCGCCAGCAGCGCGACAGGGAGCAATCAGCCCCAGCATTTT. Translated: CASSATGSNQPQHF.